This T cell receptor (beta chain) emerged from a study of response to subunit inactivated influenza vaccine. Study conclusions and caveats: Authors proposed each seasonal influenza vaccination draws in few new T cells.

CDR3 size: 15 residues. V lost 0 bases to trimming and J lost 5 bases; unmatched junction nucleotides: 4. Per the germline V gene, CDR1 is MNHEY and CDR2 is SVGAGI. This clonotype has only a few counts. Its antigen is still unknown. TCRdb redid the calling of the RT-PCR reads with MiXCR, one entry per CDR3 protein. The table shows a few hundred thousand distinct CDR3 sequences, with about 15% occurring only once. The receptor's source is a man aged 45-60 years who received an inactivated influenza vaccine. The V call is TRBV6-5, the J call TRBJ1-5; TRBD1 aligns across 7 bases. This specimen was PBMCs from blood, taken less than 13 days after vaccination. In DNA, the CDR3 is TGTGCCAGCAGTTACTCGATCAGGGGGGATCAGCCCCAGCATTTT. Protein: CASSYSIRGDQPQHF.